A single T cell receptor beta chain is shown here with its context. Its antigen is still unknown. This sample was taken from a study of CXCR3-negative and CXCR3-positive naive CD8 T cells. Study-wide background: With about 1.5 +/- 0.3 million reads per library, the TRB reads numbered around 140 million in total.

UMI labels and 5' RACE were used to prepare the TRB cDNA libraries. From its re-call of the 5' RACE reads, TCRdb lists each CDR3 protein once, without DNA. This table holds 130,000 or so distinct CDR3 sequences. Study results and caveats: Diversity was high in both naive subsets and much lower in memory cells. No difference in surface CD5 was seen between naive subsets, and TCR strength was inferred from TRB CDR3 properties.

From germline, CDR1 is LGHNA and CDR2 YSLEER. This CDR3 is 14 amino acids long. V is TRBV4-3 and J is TRBJ2-7. This TCR derives from a human donor in good health. Some clones in this sample may be carry-over from other donors' samples. The sequenced material came from naive CXCR3- CD8+ T cells from blood. The subset: CD45RO-CCR7+CD27+CD95- naive CD8+ T cells lacking CXCR3 (TNR3-). The CDR3 reads CASSQDLSEYEQYF.